The rows below give T cell receptor beta chains drawn from one sample of a study of T cells in Graves' hyperthyroidism and ophthalmopathy. TCRdb processed the multiplex PCR reads anew with MiXCR; each CDR3 protein has one entry. The data hold about 400,000 distinct CDR3 sequences, with roughly 15% observed a single time. Input material: blood. Every receptor here comes from a woman aged 55-69 years with Graves' ophthalmopathy. The CDR3 runs from the conserved cysteine through the conserved F or W. D genes are given only for firm matches. Clone size is stated in some rows and not others, as once, few, many or a class when expanded.

>TRBV20-1|TRBJ2-3|NA|many
CSARASATSTDTQYF
TGCAGTGCTAGAGCTAGCGCCACTAGCACAGATACGCAGTATTTT
>TRBV5-1|TRBJ2-1|NA|NA
CASSPAPGVHYNEQFF
TGCGCCAGCAGCCCAGCCCCAGGGGTTCACTACAATGAGCAGTTCTTC
>TRBV20-1|TRBJ2-5|NA|many
CSAEYSRVGKETQYF
TGCAGTGCTGAGTACTCCAGGGTGGGGAAGGAGACCCAGTACTTC
>TRBV28|TRBJ2-7|TRBD1|many
CASITSRDRVGEQYF
TGTGCCAGCATTACCAGCCGGGACAGGGTTGGCGAGCAGTACTTC
>TRBV15|TRBJ2-5|TRBD2|few
CATSRTSGSQETQYF
TGTGCCACCAGCCGAACTAGCGGGAGCCAAGAGACCCAGTACTTC
>TRBV5-8|TRBJ2-5|NA|many
CASSTGQGGETQYF
TGTGCCAGCAGCACCGGACAGGGAGGGGAGACCCAGTACTTC
>TRBV20-1|TRBJ2-7|NA|few
CSAQAPPIREQYF
TGCAGTGCTCAGGCCCCCCCGATCCGGGAGCAGTACTTC
>TRBV6-1|TRBJ2-1|NA|many
CASSVNHFLDEQFF
TGTGCCAGCAGTGTAAATCACTTCCTGGATGAGCAGTTCTTC
>TRBV14|TRBJ1-2|TRBD1|NA
CASSQGHLRDRPNYGYTF
TGTGCCAGCAGCCAAGGGCATTTAAGGGACAGGCCAAACTATGGCTACACCTTC
>TRBV7-2|TRBJ1-4|NA|few
CASSLEGTGMGKLFF
TGTGCCAGCAGCTTAGAGGGGACCGGGATGGGGAAACTGTTTTTT
>TRBV2|TRBJ2-5|TRBD1|many
CASSEAWTGLEETQYF
TGTGCCAGCAGTGAAGCTTGGACAGGATTGGAAGAGACCCAGTACTTC
>TRBV29-1|TRBJ2-2|NA|NA
CSVEGGDFSNTGELFF
TGCAGCGTTGAAGGCGGGGACTTTTCGAACACCGGGGAGCTGTTTTTT
>TRBV3-1|TRBJ2-5|TRBD2|NA
CASSRAPRTSGNQETQYF
TGTGCCAGCAGCCGAGCCCCGCGGACTAGCGGGAACCAAGAGACCCAGTACTTC
>TRBV19|TRBJ2-1|TRBD2|few
CASSGSPGALAGGLNEQFF
TGTGCCAGTAGCGGCTCCCCCGGGGCGCTAGCGGGAGGATTGAATGAGCAGTTCTTC
>TRBV14|TRBJ1-6|NA|many
CASSQYKGEVESPLHF
TGTGCCAGCAGCCAATATAAGGGGGAAGTAGAATCACCCCTCCACTTT
>TRBV5-1|TRBJ2-7|TRBD2|many
CASMIAGSNEQYF
TGCGCCAGCATGATAGCGGGTTCGAACGAGCAGTACTTC
>TRBV10-3|TRBJ2-7|TRBD1|many
CAIRGTGGSYEQYF
TGTGCCATCAGGGGGACAGGGGGCTCCTACGAGCAGTACTTC
>TRBV5-5|TRBJ2-2|NA|many
CASRAGQLNTGELFF
TGTGCCAGCAGGGCGGGACAGTTAAACACCGGGGAGCTGTTTTTT
>TRBV28|TRBJ1-1|NA|many
CASSLRQNTEAFF
TGTGCCAGCAGTCTACGACAGAACACTGAAGCTTTCTTT
>TRBV19|TRBJ1-2|NA|NA
CASNDDAYGHTF
TGTGCCAGTAATGACGATGCTTATGGCCACACCTTC
>TRBV9|TRBJ2-1|TRBD2|many
CASSERGRSSYNEQFF
TGTGCCAGCAGCGAGCGGGGCAGGAGCTCCTACAATGAGCAGTTCTTC
>TRBV5-6|TRBJ1-2|TRBD1|few
CASSLVTGGDYGYTF
TGTGCCAGCAGCTTGGTGACAGGGGGGGACTATGGCTACACCTTC
>TRBV28|TRBJ1-5|NA|many
CASSRPSGQPQHF
TGTGCCAGCAGCCGCCCTAGTGGCCAGCCCCAGCATTTT
>TRBV20-1|TRBJ2-1|NA|many
CSAVRDRGPEQFF
TGCAGTGCAGTCCGGGACCGAGGACCAGAGCAGTTCTTC
>TRBV5-6|TRBJ2-1|NA|NA
CASSLRSGGYNEQFF
TGTGCCAGCAGCTTGAGATCCGGAGGGTACAATGAGCAGTTCTTC
>TRBV24-1|TRBJ2-1|NA|NA
CATSDFSLGPSDEQFF
TGTGCCACCAGTGATTTTAGTTTGGGCCCCTCCGATGAGCAGTTCTTC
>TRBV12-3/TRBV12-4|TRBJ2-2|TRBD1|many
CASSPGPTGSRELFF
TGTGCCAGCAGCCCCGGCCCGACAGGGTCACGGGAGCTGTTTTTT
>TRBV12-5|TRBJ2-7|NA|many
CASGLVEVGFYEQYF
TGTGCTAGTGGTTTGGTAGAAGTCGGTTTCTACGAGCAGTACTTC
>TRBV28|TRBJ2-1|TRBD2|many
CASSQTSGGEQFF
TGTGCCAGCAGTCAGACTAGCGGTGGTGAGCAGTTCTTC
>TRBV6-1|TRBJ2-7|TRBD1|many
CASSGTGGPSSYEQYF
TGTGCCAGCAGTGGAACAGGGGGCCCCAGCTCCTACGAGCAGTACTTC
>TRBV20-1|TRBJ2-1|TRBD2|many
CSASPGTSPDEQFF
TGCAGTGCAAGCCCCGGGACTAGTCCCGATGAGCAGTTCTTC
>TRBV7-8|TRBJ2-5|TRBD2|many
CASSLAPSGEETQYF
TGTGCCAGCAGCTTAGCCCCTAGCGGGGAAGAGACCCAGTACTTC
>TRBV11-2|TRBJ2-7|NA|many
CASSPEIWGRGEQYF
TGTGCCAGCAGCCCCGAAATCTGGGGGAGAGGCGAGCAGTACTTC
>TRBV10-1|TRBJ1-2|NA|few
CASSESRERGYTF
TGCGCCAGCAGTGAGTCGCGGGAGCGGGGCTACACCTTC
>TRBV11-2|TRBJ2-7|NA|NA
CASTPGQGAASGRGSYEQYF
TGTGCCAGCACCCCTGGACAGGGGGCGGCTAGCGGGAGAGGCTCCTACGAGCAGTACTTC
>TRBV20-1|TRBJ1-3|NA|NA
CSAPTGLKRNTIYF
TGCAGTGCTCCGACAGGCTTAAAGAGAAACACCATATATTTT
>TRBV30|TRBJ1-1|NA|many
CAWSEGILNTEAFF
TGTGCCTGGAGTGAGGGGATATTGAACACTGAAGCTTTCTTT
>TRBV24-1|TRBJ1-1|NA|NA
CATSDRVAFF
TGTGCCACCAGTGATAGAGTAGCTTTCTTT
>TRBV6-4|TRBJ2-1|TRBD2|few
CASSEWAGGSYNEQFF
TGTGCCAGCAGTGAATGGGCGGGAGGTTCCTACAATGAGCAGTTCTTC
>TRBV5-1|TRBJ2-6|NA|NA
CASTKAGNSGANVLTF
TGCGCCAGCACCAAGGCGGGGAACTCTGGGGCCAACGTCCTGACTTTC
>TRBV12-3/TRBV12-4|TRBJ2-3|NA|few
CASSSGVRVSDTQYF
TGTGCCAGCAGTTCAGGGGTAAGGGTTTCGGATACGCAGTATTTT
>TRBV5-5|TRBJ1-2|NA|NA
CASSLSRPPYGYTF
TGTGCCAGCAGCTTGTCCCGACCGCCCTATGGCTACACCTTC
>TRBV7-9|TRBJ1-2|NA|many
CASSSHRGTLTGYTF
TGTGCCAGCAGCTCACACCGTGGGACTCTCACCGGCTACACCTTC
>TRBV28|TRBJ2-1|NA|many
CASSFEGVRVNEQFF
TGTGCCAGCAGTTTTGAAGGGGTCCGGGTCAATGAGCAGTTCTTC
>TRBV11-2|TRBJ2-7|NA|many
CASTQRRGRPLYEQYF
TGTGCCAGCACCCAGAGGAGGGGGCGACCCCTCTACGAGCAGTACTTC
>TRBV5-1|TRBJ2-3|NA|many
CASARNTDTQYF
TGCGCCAGCGCGAGAAACACAGATACGCAGTATTTT
>TRBV7-8|TRBJ2-1|NA|many
CASSLGPAGGDNEQFF
TGTGCCAGCAGCTTAGGTCCGGCGGGTGGAGACAATGAGCAGTTCTTC
>TRBV3-1|TRBJ2-1|TRBD1|many
CASRGQGGNEQFF
TGTGCCAGCAGGGGACAGGGTGGAAATGAGCAGTTCTTC
>TRBV4-1|TRBJ2-2|TRBD2|few
CASSQEREGTGELFF
TGCGCCAGCAGCCAAGAGCGGGAGGGGACCGGGGAGCTGTTTTTT